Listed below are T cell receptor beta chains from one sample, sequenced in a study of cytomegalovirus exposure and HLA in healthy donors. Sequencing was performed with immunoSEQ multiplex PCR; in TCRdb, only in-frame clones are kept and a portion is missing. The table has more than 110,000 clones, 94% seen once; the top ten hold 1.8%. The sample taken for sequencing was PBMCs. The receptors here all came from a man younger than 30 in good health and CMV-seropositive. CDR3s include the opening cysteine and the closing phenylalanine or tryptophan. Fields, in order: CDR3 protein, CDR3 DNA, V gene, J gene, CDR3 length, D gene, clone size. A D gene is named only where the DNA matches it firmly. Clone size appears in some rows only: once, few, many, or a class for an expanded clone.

CDR3 protein: CASRRDFTSTDTQYF
CDR3 DNA: TGTGCCAGCAGACGGGACTTTACGAGCACAGATACGCAGTATTTT
V gene: TRBV27
J gene: TRBJ2-3
CDR3 length: 15
D gene: .
clone size: .

CDR3 protein: CASSSKPPGQGSSEQYF
CDR3 DNA: TGTGCCAGCAGCTCAAAGCCGCCGGGACAGGGCTCCTCCGAGCAGTACTTC
V gene: TRBV11-2
J gene: TRBJ2-7
CDR3 length: 17
D gene: TRBD1
clone size: .

CDR3 protein: CATSSGKNQPQHF
CDR3 DNA: TGTGCCACCAGCTCAGGGAAGAATCAGCCCCAGCATTTT
V gene: TRBV15
J gene: TRBJ1-5
CDR3 length: 13
D gene: .
clone size: .

CDR3 protein: CASSSTTGDPGANVLTF
CDR3 DNA: TGTGCCAGCAGCTCGACAACAGGGGATCCTGGGGCCAACGTCCTGACTTTC
V gene: TRBV7-9
J gene: TRBJ2-6
CDR3 length: 17
D gene: TRBD1
clone size: .

CDR3 protein: CASSALAGAVHEQFF
CDR3 DNA: TGTGCCAGCAGCGCCCTAGCGGGTGCTGTCCATGAGCAGTTCTTC
V gene: TRBV9
J gene: TRBJ2-1
CDR3 length: 15
D gene: TRBD2
clone size: .

CDR3 protein: CASRRQVNTGELFF
CDR3 DNA: TGTGCCAGCAGGAGACAGGTGAACACCGGGGAGCTGTTTTTT
V gene: TRBV6-1
J gene: TRBJ2-2
CDR3 length: 14
D gene: .
clone size: .

CDR3 protein: CASSGVREKETQYF
CDR3 DNA: TGTGCCAGCAGTGGGGTGAGGGAGAAAGAGACCCAGTACTTC
V gene: TRBV2
J gene: TRBJ2-5
CDR3 length: 14
D gene: .
clone size: .

CDR3 protein: CASSLYGGATGELFF
CDR3 DNA: TGTGCCAGCAGCTTATATGGGGGCGCAACCGGGGAGCTGTTTTTT
V gene: TRBV11-2
J gene: TRBJ2-2
CDR3 length: 15
D gene: .
clone size: .

CDR3 protein: CASSLLAGASDGELFF
CDR3 DNA: TGTGCCAGCAGCTTATTGGCGGGAGCGAGTGACGGGGAGCTGTTTTTT
V gene: TRBV7-9
J gene: TRBJ2-2
CDR3 length: 16
D gene: TRBD2
clone size: .

CDR3 protein: CASSFSGRAYNEQFF
CDR3 DNA: TGTGCCAGCAGTTTTAGCGGGAGGGCCTACAATGAGCAGTTCTTC
V gene: TRBV28
J gene: TRBJ2-1
CDR3 length: 15
D gene: TRBD2
clone size: .

CDR3 protein: CASSLAGQHNEQFF
CDR3 DNA: TGTGCCAGCAGCTTGGCGGGACAACACAATGAGCAGTTCTTC
V gene: TRBV5-4
J gene: TRBJ2-1
CDR3 length: 14
D gene: .
clone size: .

CDR3 protein: CASSLAETTNYGYTF
CDR3 DNA: TGTGCCAGCAGCTTGGCTGAGACAACTAACTATGGCTACACCTTC
V gene: TRBV5-4
J gene: TRBJ1-2
CDR3 length: 15
D gene: .
clone size: .

CDR3 protein: CASSRASGGYNEQFF
CDR3 DNA: TGTGCCAGCAGCCGCGCTAGCGGGGGCTACAATGAGCAGTTCTTC
V gene: TRBV2
J gene: TRBJ2-1
CDR3 length: 15
D gene: TRBD2
clone size: few

CDR3 protein: CAWSPQGRGGYTF
CDR3 DNA: TGTGCCTGGAGTCCTCAGGGGAGAGGGGGCTACACCTTC
V gene: TRBV30
J gene: TRBJ1-2
CDR3 length: 13
D gene: .
clone size: .

CDR3 protein: CASSAGLAGGETQYF
CDR3 DNA: TGTGCCAGCAGCGCCGGACTAGCAGGGGGAGAGACCCAGTACTTC
V gene: TRBV7-9
J gene: TRBJ2-5
CDR3 length: 15
D gene: .
clone size: .

CDR3 protein: CASSVPQPGKEQFF
CDR3 DNA: TGTGCCAGCAGCGTACCCCAACCCGGTAAGGAGCAGTTCTTC
V gene: TRBV9
J gene: TRBJ2-1
CDR3 length: 14
D gene: .
clone size: .

CDR3 protein: CASTRGLQDNEQFF
CDR3 DNA: TGTGCCAGTACAAGGGGACTACAAGACAATGAGCAGTTCTTC
V gene: TRBV19
J gene: TRBJ2-1
CDR3 length: 14
D gene: TRBD2
clone size: .

CDR3 protein: CASSESGGQFF
CDR3 DNA: TGCGCCAGCAGTGAGTCAGGAGGGCAGTTCTTC
V gene: TRBV10-2
J gene: TRBJ2-1
CDR3 length: 11
D gene: .
clone size: .

CDR3 protein: CASSLDRGYGYTF
CDR3 DNA: TGCGCCAGCAGCTTAGACAGGGGCTATGGCTACACCTTC
V gene: TRBV5-1
J gene: TRBJ1-2
CDR3 length: 13
D gene: TRBD1
clone size: .

CDR3 protein: CASSRGTGGDYEQYF
CDR3 DNA: TGTGCCAGCAGCCGGGGGACAGGAGGGGACTACGAGCAGTACTTC
V gene: TRBV7-9
J gene: TRBJ2-7
CDR3 length: 15
D gene: TRBD1
clone size: .

CDR3 protein: CASSEEAASLFRGYTF
CDR3 DNA: TGTGCCAGCAGTGAAGAGGCGGCGTCCTTATTTCGGGGCTACACCTTC
V gene: TRBV6-1
J gene: TRBJ1-2
CDR3 length: 16
D gene: .
clone size: .

CDR3 protein: CASSQALGAKQYF
CDR3 DNA: TGTGCCAGCAGCCAAGCCTTAGGAGCGAAGCAGTACTTC
V gene: TRBV4-2
J gene: TRBJ2-7
CDR3 length: 13
D gene: .
clone size: .

CDR3 protein: CASSSRTEYEQYF
CDR3 DNA: TGTGCCAGCAGCTCGAGGACTGAATACGAGCAGTACTTC
V gene: TRBV7-8
J gene: TRBJ2-7
CDR3 length: 13
D gene: .
clone size: .

CDR3 protein: CASSSGGSGLRGYTF
CDR3 DNA: TGTGCCAGCAGTTCAGGCGGGAGTGGGTTACGGGGCTACACCTTC
V gene: TRBV28
J gene: TRBJ1-2
CDR3 length: 15
D gene: .
clone size: .

CDR3 protein: CASSMVTEKYGYTF
CDR3 DNA: TGTGCCAGTAGTATGGTAACAGAGAAATATGGCTACACCTTC
V gene: TRBV19
J gene: TRBJ1-2
CDR3 length: 14
D gene: .
clone size: once

CDR3 protein: CATGGGGTGANVLTF
CDR3 DNA: TGTGCTACGGGAGGGGGAGGAACTGGGGCCAACGTCCTGACTTTC
V gene: TRBV6-6
J gene: TRBJ2-6
CDR3 length: 15
D gene: TRBD2
clone size: .

CDR3 protein: CASSPGGAQETQYF
CDR3 DNA: TGTGCCAGCAGCCCGGGAGGGGCCCAAGAGACCCAGTACTTC
V gene: TRBV7-9
J gene: TRBJ2-5
CDR3 length: 14
D gene: TRBD2
clone size: once

CDR3 protein: CASSPGTSGPRYNEQFF
CDR3 DNA: TGTGCCAGTAGTCCTGGGACTAGCGGGCCAAGATACAATGAGCAGTTCTTC
V gene: TRBV19
J gene: TRBJ2-1
CDR3 length: 17
D gene: TRBD2
clone size: .

CDR3 protein: CATSRGRLTGELFF
CDR3 DNA: TGTGCCACCAGCAGGGGCCGCCTAACCGGGGAGCTGTTTTTT
V gene: TRBV15
J gene: TRBJ2-2
CDR3 length: 14
D gene: .
clone size: .

CDR3 protein: CASSEARRQGSGYTF
CDR3 DNA: TGTGCCAGCAGTGAAGCGCGTCGACAGGGGTCTGGCTACACCTTC
V gene: TRBV2
J gene: TRBJ1-2
CDR3 length: 15
D gene: TRBD1
clone size: .

CDR3 protein: CASSRGQGYEQYF
CDR3 DNA: TGTGCCAGCAGCCGGGGACAGGGCTACGAGCAGTACTTC
V gene: TRBV11-2
J gene: TRBJ2-7
CDR3 length: 13
D gene: TRBD1
clone size: .